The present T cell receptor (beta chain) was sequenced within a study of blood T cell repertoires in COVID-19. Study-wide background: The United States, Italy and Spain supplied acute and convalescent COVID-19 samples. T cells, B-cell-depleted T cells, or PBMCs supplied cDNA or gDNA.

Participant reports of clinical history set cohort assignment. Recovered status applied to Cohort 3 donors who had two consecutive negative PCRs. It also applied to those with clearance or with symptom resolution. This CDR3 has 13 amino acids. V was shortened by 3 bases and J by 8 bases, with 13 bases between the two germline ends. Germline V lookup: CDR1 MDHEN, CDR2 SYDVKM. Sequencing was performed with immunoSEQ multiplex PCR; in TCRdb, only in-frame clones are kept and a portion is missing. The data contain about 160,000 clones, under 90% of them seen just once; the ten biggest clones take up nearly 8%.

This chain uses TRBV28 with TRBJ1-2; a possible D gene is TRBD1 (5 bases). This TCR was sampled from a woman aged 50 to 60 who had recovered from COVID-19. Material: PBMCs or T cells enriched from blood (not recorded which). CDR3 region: CASSFGGKGGYTF. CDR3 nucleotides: TGTGCCAGCAGTTTCGGGGGAAAGGGGGGCTACACCTTC.